These 21 T cell receptor beta chains came from one sample sequenced in a study of T cells after yellow fever vaccination. Each CDR3 protein gets one entry after TCRdb re-called the 5' RACE reads with MiXCR. The sample holds under 600,000 distinct CDR3 sequences; 21% are singletons and the top ten take 15% to 20%. The specimen was PBMCs, collected about 21 days after the first yellow fever vaccination. The receptors shown here come from a man between 18 and 35 years old who received the YFV17D yellow fever vaccine.

The chain couples TRBV7-2 to TRBJ2-7; 7 bases line up with TRBD1. This CDR3 region has 13 residues. Germline V CDR1 and CDR2: SGHTA, FQGNSA. V shed 1 base, J shed 5 bases, and the junction held 2 bases outside the gene matches. The CDR3 coding sequence is TGTGCCAGCAGCTTAGTTACAGGGGACGAGCAGTACTTC. This encodes CASSLVTGDEQYF.

V usage is TRBV10-3 and J usage is TRBJ2-5; TRBD1 matches at 10 bases. The CDR3 is made up of 13 amino acids. The J segment lost 4 bases and the V segment lost 6 bases, leaving 2 bases of the junction unmatched. Germline V CDR1 and CDR2: ENHRY, SYGVKD. CDR3 amino acids: CAISGTGAETQYF. As DNA, the CDR3 is TGTGCCATCAGCGGGACAGGGGCAGAGACCCAGTACTTC.

This clonotype was counted between two and nine times. The chain combines TRBV5-1 with TRBJ1-2; D is perhaps TRBD1 (5 bases). CDR1 is SGHRS, CDR2 YFSETQ, per germline. V lost 8 bases, J lost 5 bases, and 19 bases lay in between. CDR3 length equals 14 residues. DNA of the CDR3: TGCGCCAGTCGAGGGGAAGCAAACACGTATGGCTACACCTTC. It specifies CASRGEANTYGYTF.

The table lists this clonotype with many counts. The chain is built from TRBV20-1 and TRBJ1-1; no clear D gene. V was clipped by 5 bases and J by 0 bases, with 4 bases between them. Germline V gene data show CDR1 as DFQATT and CDR2 as SNEGSKA (reference sequence). The CDR3 is 11 residues long. The CDR3 region is CSASVNTEAFF. The CDR3 DNA follows: TGCAGTGCTTCGGTGAACACTGAAGCTTTCTTT.

The chain is built from TRBV5-1 and TRBJ2-7; 10 bases match TRBD1. The CDR3 totals 15 residues. With 3 bases clipped from V and 5 bases from J, the junction kept 8 bases outside the gene matches. CDR1 is SGHRS, CDR2 YFSETQ, per germline. CDR3 protein: CASSWDRGCRNEQYV. Here the CDR3 DNA reads TGCGCCAGCAGCTGGGACAGGGGTTGTCGGAACGAGCAGTACGTC.

This clonotype was recorded a few times. V gene TRBV27 combines with J gene TRBJ2-7, with D possibly TRBD2 on 5 matching bases. CDR1 and CDR2 (germline): MNHEY, SMNVEV (reference sequence). This CDR3 is built from 12 residues. Trimming shortened V by 11 bases and J by 0 bases, and 11 bases separated the two germline ends. The CDR3 loop reads CAARGASYEQYF. The CDR3 DNA is TGTGCCGCACGGGGAGCCTCCTACGAGCAGTACTTC.

This clonotype was counted ten times or more. The chain combines TRBV7-9 with TRBJ1-6; D is perhaps TRBD1 (5 bases). Germline loops: CDR1 SEHNR, CDR2 FQNEAQ (reference sequence). Trimming pared 1 base from V and 8 bases from J, leaving 9 bases between. The CDR3 is 14 residues long. Here the CDR3 reads CASSLEDTDSPLHF. The DNA of the CDR3 is TGTGCCAGCAGCTTAGAGGACACGGATTCACCCCTCCACTTT.

The V and J genes are TRBV20-1 and TRBJ2-7; D might be TRBD2 (7 bases). V was cut by 5 bases and J by 3 bases, with 11 bases left in between. The germline gives CDR1 DFQATT, CDR2 SNEGSKA (reference sequence). This CDR3 is 12 amino acids long. The CDR3 region has the DNA TGCAGTGCTGGGGGAGGGGGCTACGAGCAGTACTTC. It encodes CSAGGGGYEQYF.

In its sample, this clonotype was seen many times. The chain has TRBV5-1 and TRBJ2-7; 14 bases agree with TRBD2. J was trimmed by 6 bases and V by 7 bases; bases with no gene match: 6. The CDR3 runs 14 residues. The V gene's germline CDR1 is SGHRS and CDR2 YFSETQ. The CDR3 protein is CASRTGLAGGEQYF. As DNA, the CDR3 is TGCGCCAGCCGAACCGGACTAGCGGGGGGCGAGCAGTACTTC.

This chain connects TRBV3-1 to TRBJ1-2; the D is unclear. V was trimmed by 0 bases and J by 4 bases, leaving 15 bases between them. The CDR3 consists of 16 residues. CDR1 and CDR2 (germline): LGHDT, YNNKEL (reference sequence). The CDR3 sequence: CASSQDGVGRIYGYTF. The CDR3 nucleotides read TGTGCCAGCAGCCAAGATGGGGTCGGCAGAATCTATGGCTACACCTTC.

This clonotype was found a few times. The V and J genes are TRBV20-1 and TRBJ2-1, with 8 bases aligning to TRBD2. From germline, CDR1 is DFQATT and CDR2 SNEGSKA (reference sequence). This CDR3 region has 15 residues. The V gene end was trimmed by 3 bases and the J gene end by 1 base; junction bases not matched to a gene: 5. The CDR3 DNA reads TGCAGTGCTAGTTTTGCGGGGGGTTCCTACAATGAGCAGTTCTTC. Protein product: CSASFAGGSYNEQFF.

V usage is TRBV5-1 and J usage is TRBJ1-1; no reliable D call. CDR1 SGHRS and CDR2 YFSETQ come from the germline V gene. The CDR3 has 13 residues. Trimming removed 6 bases at V and 5 bases at J, with 14 bases between. DNA for the CDR3: TGCGCCAGCACAGACTCACCGGGAACTGAAGCTTTCTTT. This gives the protein CASTDSPGTEAFF.

This sequence joins TRBV5-1 and TRBJ2-1, with 10 nucleotides matching TRBD1. The CDR3 is 15 amino acids. The J segment lost 7 bases and the V segment lost 5 bases, leaving 9 bases of the junction unmatched. The germline gives CDR1 SGHRS, CDR2 YFSETQ. CDR3 in DNA: TGCGCCAGCAGTTCCGGGACAGGGGTTTCAAATGAGCAGTTCTTC. It specifies CASSSGTGVSNEQFF.

The chain joins TRBV12-3 or TRBV12-4 to TRBJ2-1; 8 nucleotides align to TRBD1. CDR3 size: 14 residues. Losses at the gene ends were 4 bases for V and 6 bases for J; bases not matched to a gene: 5. As DNA, the CDR3 is TGTGCCAGCAGTTCATACACAGGGGGCAATGAGCAGTTCTTC. Translated: CASSSYTGGNEQFF.

This clonotype was counted between two and nine times. The chain combines TRBV12-3 or TRBV12-4 with TRBJ2-7, with 9 bases matching TRBD1. There are 16 residues in the CDR3. V lost 5 bases, J lost 2 bases, and 10 bases stayed unmatched. In DNA, the CDR3 is TGTGCCAGCAGTATTGGACAGGGGAGTTTAGCCTACGAGCAGTACTTC. It yields the protein CASSIGQGSLAYEQYF.

This clonotype has only a few counts. The chain has TRBV4-1 and TRBJ2-1; unclear D gene. The CDR3 has 17 amino acids. CDR1 is MGHRA, CDR2 YSYEKL, per germline. V dropped 0 bases and J dropped 6 bases, with 18 bases sitting between them. CDR3 sequence reads: CASSQDKWQVVSNEQFF. As DNA, the CDR3 is TGCGCCAGCAGCCAAGATAAATGGCAGGTTGTCTCCAATGAGCAGTTCTTC.

There are a few counts of this clonotype. This chain connects TRBV10-3 to TRBJ1-2; 8 nucleotides align to TRBD1. V shed 7 bases, J shed 8 bases, and the junction held 15 bases outside the gene matches. From germline, CDR1 is ENHRY and CDR2 SYGVKD. The CDR3 consists of 15 residues. CDR3 residues: CAITAISTGANGYTF. CDR3 DNA sequence: TGTGCCATCACCGCCATCTCGACAGGGGCCAACGGCTACACCTTC.

This rearrangement joins TRBV5-1 to TRBJ2-7; no clear D gene. The CDR3 has 10 amino acids. V was cut by 5 bases and J by 6 bases, with 6 bases left in between. Germline values: CDR1 SGHRS, CDR2 YFSETQ. The CDR3 spells CASRPSEQYV. CDR3 DNA: TGCGCCAGCAGACCCAGCGAGCAGTACGTC.

This clonotype has just a few counts. The chain joins TRBV20-1 to TRBJ2-1; D possibly uses TRBD1 or TRBD2 (5 bases each). The CDR3 runs to 14 residues. Trimming pared 6 bases from V and 7 bases from J, leaving 19 bases between. Germline-derived CDR1 and CDR2 are DFQATT and SNEGSKA (reference sequence). The CDR3 DNA reads as TGCAGTGCAAGACGGGGCCCCGCTACAAATGAGCAGTTCTTC. This gives the protein CSARRGPATNEQFF.

This clonotype was counted between two and nine times. The gene calls are TRBV11-3 and TRBJ2-3; 10 nucleotides align to TRBD2. The CDR3 is 16 residues long. V shed 2 bases and J 4 bases; nucleotides not matched to a gene: 6. Germline CDR1 SGHNT, CDR2 YENEEA. For the CDR3, the DNA is TGTGCCAGCAGCTTACGGCTAGCGGGGGAGCCAGATACGCAGTATTTT. This codes for CASSLRLAGEPDTQYF.

The chain carries TRBV10-3 and TRBJ2-1, with 13 bases fitting TRBD2. The trim removed 6 bases at V and 5 bases at J, leaving 4 bases unmatched. This CDR3 has 15 residues. The germline CDR1 and CDR2 sequences are ENHRY and SYGVKD. The CDR3 nucleotides read TGTGCCATCAGATTCGGACTAGCGGGGGACAATGAGCAGTTCTTC. This codes for CAIRFGLAGDNEQFF.